This is a list of T cell receptor beta chains from one sample in a study of glioma-infiltrating T cells. TCRdb independently ran MiXCR on the multiplex PCR reads; one entry per CDR3 protein. The repertoire holds 300,000 to 400,000 distinct CDR3 sequences, roughly two fifths seen once, with 12% in the top ten. Sequencing was performed on glioma tissue, nonneoplastic brain tissue, or PBMCs (not recorded which). Source of these receptors: a human donor with low-grade glioma or glioblastoma, undergoing nonglioma brain surgery, or in good health (not recorded which). Each CDR3 is given with its conserved first and last residue. The D gene is left open where the match is weak.

D gene | CDR3 length | J gene | V gene | CDR3 protein
TRBD1 | 16 | TRBJ1-2 | TRBV20-1 | CSARDTDRAVDYGYTF
TRBD1 | 16 | TRBJ2-1 | TRBV24-1 | CATSDSSRTGDNEQFF
TRBD2 | 16 | TRBJ2-5 | TRBV7-2 | CASSHLVKLAEETQYF
- | 16 | TRBJ1-3 | TRBV4-1 | CASIQGPLSSGNTIYF
TRBD1 | 15 | TRBJ1-1 | TRBV20-1 | CSVSGPPGTGRRTFF
TRBD1 | 14 | TRBJ2-7 | TRBV7-2 | CASSTRTGTYEQYF
TRBD2 | 15 | TRBJ2-7 | TRBV3-1 | CASSQGTAGAYEQYF
- | 14 | TRBJ2-7 | TRBV7-2 | CASSPEATRYEQYF
- | 15 | TRBJ2-7 | TRBV6-2/TRBV6-3 | CASSYSGRSAYEQYF
- | 14 | TRBJ2-3 | TRBV6-2/TRBV6-3 | CASREAPPHDTQYF
- | 15 | TRBJ1-5 | TRBV28 | CASSLGPWGNQPQHF
TRBD1 | 14 | TRBJ1-6 | TRBV7-9 | CASTSDRASSPLHF
- | 15 | TRBJ2-1 | TRBV28 | CASTLGRVRVSRQFF
TRBD1 | 15 | TRBJ1-3 | TRBV27 | CASSLDRVGRNTIYF
TRBD1 | 15 | TRBJ2-7 | TRBV2 | CASSVGQTFSYEQYF
- | 13 | TRBJ2-7 | TRBV28 | CASFGSPDYEQYF
TRBD1 | 15 | TRBJ1-2 | TRBV28 | CASTLFPGQGSSYTF
- | 15 | TRBJ1-1 | TRBV12-3/TRBV12-4 | CASSLDGGGNTEAFF
TRBD1 | 16 | TRBJ2-4 | TRBV27 | CASSFGTGGIKNIQYF
- | 15 | TRBJ1-2 | TRBV4-1 | CASSPTLNHNYGYTF
- | 12 | TRBJ2-6 | TRBV27 | CASRGGANVLTF
TRBD2 | 16 | TRBJ2-1 | TRBV4-2 | CASSSPSGSSYNEQFF
- | 17 | TRBJ2-2 | TRBV4-3 | CASSQSPQRTNTGELFF
TRBD2 | 20 | TRBJ2-3 | TRBV4-2 | CASSQVFLAGEGESTDTQYF
TRBD2 | 14 | TRBJ2-7 | TRBV3-1 | CASSQAGGKGEQYF
- | 15 | TRBJ2-5 | TRBV7-9 | CASSLGATRQETQYF
- | 13 | TRBJ1-2 | TRBV19 | CASSGLPNYGYTF
- | 14 | TRBJ2-1 | TRBV19 | CASSMAHSYNEQFF
TRBD2 | 16 | TRBJ2-5 | TRBV10-3 | CATGLAGGLYQETQYF
- | 13 | TRBJ2-2 | TRBV20-1 | CSAREPGAGKLFF
- | 13 | TRBJ2-7 | TRBV9 | CASSGYRPYEQYF
- | 17 | TRBJ2-1 | TRBV7-2 | CASSFGRYNFRYNEQFF
- | 14 | TRBJ2-7 | TRBV28 | CASSSRQAFYEQYF
TRBD1 | 15 | TRBJ1-5 | TRBV6-1 | CASSQGQGWNQPQHF
- | 12 | TRBJ1-1 | TRBV19 | CASSRRNTEAFF
- | 16 | TRBJ2-3 | TRBV3-1 | CASSQEGRRGTDTQYF
- | 14 | TRBJ1-1 | TRBV20-1 | CSARDRAQDTEAFF
- | 14 | TRBJ1-1 | TRBV7-2 | CASSQGGVFTEAFF
- | 13 | TRBJ2-5 | TRBV10-3 | CAIRGQAREAQYF
- | 14 | TRBJ2-3 | TRBV5-6 | CASSLGYSTDTQYF
- | 17 | TRBJ1-2 | TRBV15 | CATSRDGPSTGHYGYTF
TRBD2 | 14 | TRBJ2-1 | TRBV20-1 | CSANRAGAYNEQFF
- | 13 | TRBJ1-1 | TRBV19 | CASSIQGWTEAFF
TRBD2 | 17 | TRBJ2-1 | TRBV6-1 | CASSSVKLAGGRNEQFF
- | 13 | TRBJ1-2 | TRBV30 | CAWSVLGVDGYTF
- | 15 | TRBJ2-2 | TRBV7-3 | CASSSAGTEAGELFF
TRBD1 | 15 | TRBJ2-1 | TRBV15 | CATSDEDRGLNEQFF
- | 15 | TRBJ2-3 | TRBV20-1 | CSARDFGGAEDTQYF
TRBD2 | 14 | TRBJ2-3 | TRBV27 | CASRLADNTDTQYF
- | 16 | TRBJ1-2 | TRBV11-2 | CASSLDLNRGNYGYTF
TRBD1 | 15 | TRBJ2-7 | TRBV4-1 | CANSQGQGSSYEQYF
- | 12 | TRBJ2-2 | TRBV6-2/TRBV6-3 | CASSAGPGELFF
TRBD2 | 12 | TRBJ2-2 | TRBV29-1 | CSAGGGTGELFF
- | 11 | TRBJ2-7 | TRBV29-1 | CSVWRGYEQYF
TRBD1 | 14 | TRBJ1-3 | TRBV7-2 | CASSSDRALNTIYF
- | 14 | TRBJ2-3 | TRBV10-3 | CAISDSLGTDTQYF
- | 15 | TRBJ1-1 | TRBV7-2 | CASSPRAVLNTEAFF